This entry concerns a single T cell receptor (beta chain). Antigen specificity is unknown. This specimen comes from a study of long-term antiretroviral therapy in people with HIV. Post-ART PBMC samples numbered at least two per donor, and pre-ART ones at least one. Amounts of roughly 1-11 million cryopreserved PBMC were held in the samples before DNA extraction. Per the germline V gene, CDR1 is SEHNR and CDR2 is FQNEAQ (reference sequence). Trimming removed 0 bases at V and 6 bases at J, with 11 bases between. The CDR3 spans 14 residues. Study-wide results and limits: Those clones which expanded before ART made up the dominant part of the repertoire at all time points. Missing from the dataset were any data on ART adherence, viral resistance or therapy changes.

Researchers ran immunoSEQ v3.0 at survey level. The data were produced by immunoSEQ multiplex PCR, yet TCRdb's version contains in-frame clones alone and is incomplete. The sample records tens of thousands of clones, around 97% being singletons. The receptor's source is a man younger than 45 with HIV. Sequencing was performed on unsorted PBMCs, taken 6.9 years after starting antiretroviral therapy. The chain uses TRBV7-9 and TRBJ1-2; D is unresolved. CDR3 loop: CASSLALGSDGYTF. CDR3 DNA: TGTGCCAGCAGCTTAGCACTTGGATCGGATGGCTACACCTTC.